This TCR beta chain was sequenced in a study of blood T cell repertoires in COVID-19. Study-wide background: Both acute and convalescent COVID-19 samples were obtained from the United States, Italy and Spain.

Authors' processing steps: It was from reference gene primer amplification that nucleated cell counts were estimated. Sequencing was performed with immunoSEQ multiplex PCR; in TCRdb, only in-frame clones are kept and a portion is missing. V and J calls and clone size are as listed in that table; D and trimming were resolved from the DNA. The sample records roughly 250,000 clones, approximately 90% being singletons. The CDR3 contains 15 residues. The ends were cut back, 6 bases at V and 8 bases at J, with 19 bases in the middle. CDR1 MNHEY and CDR2 SMNVEV come from the germline V gene (reference sequence). Participant age was roughly 18 to 90 years, and participants resided in roughly 25 US areas. Clinical histories supplied by participants themselves formed the basis of cohort assignment.

The chain links TRBV27 to TRBJ1-4; the D gene is possibly TRBD1 (5 bases). The sample consisted of PBMCs or T cells enriched from blood (not recorded which). This clonotype originated in a middle-aged man who had recovered from COVID-19. In DNA, the CDR3 is TGTGCCAGCAGATCCACCGACCCGACAGTGGAAAAACTGTTTTTT. Protein sequence: CASRSTDPTVEKLFF.